One T cell receptor (beta chain) is described in this entry. This record comes from a study of control samples from healthy donors and cancer patients. TCRdb keeps only in-frame clones here, not all; method: immunoSEQ multiplex PCR. Here the sample spans some 250,000 clones, about four fifths being singletons. This CDR3 is built from 18 residues. The sequenced sample was PBMCs. This sequence was found in a woman aged 60 to 75 with lung cancer. The chain links TRBV21-1 to TRBJ2-2. TRBV21-1 counts as a pseudogene. The CDR3 sequence is CASSKCPRTDGVTGELFF. The DNA for the CDR3 is TGTGCCAGCAGCAAATGCCCCCGGACGGATGGTGTCACCGGGGAGCTGTTTTTT.